These 2 T cell receptor beta chains came from one sample sequenced in a study of blood T cell repertoires in COVID-19. Some clones are missing from TCRdb's copy, which holds only in-frame ones; the method was immunoSEQ multiplex PCR. The sample comprises hundreds of thousands of clones, 87% of which are singletons, and 2.6% rests with the top ten. The sequencing sample was made of PBMCs or T cells enriched from blood (not recorded which). The source of these receptors is a young woman with acute COVID-19.

In nucleotides, the CDR3 is TGTGCCAGCAGCTTAGGGGCGGGGGGGAGCACAGATACGCAGTATTTT. The encoded protein is CASSLGAGGSTDTQYF. The chain is built from TRBV11-3 and TRBJ2-3, with 9 bases matching TRBD2. The CDR3 is 16 residues long. Germline assignment: CDR1 SGHNT and CDR2 YENEEA. V was pared by 1 base and J by 0 bases, with 2 bases of the junction left unmatched.

The J gene is TRBJ2-3, the V gene TRBV28, with D possibly matching TRBD1 (6 bases). This CDR3 is 14 amino acids long. CDR1 MDHEN and CDR2 SYDVKM come from the germline V gene. V was clipped by 3 bases and J by 1 base, with 8 bases between them. The CDR3 loop reads CASSFGQRTDTQYF. The CDR3 DNA is TGTGCCAGCAGTTTCGGACAGCGCACAGATACGCAGTATTTT.